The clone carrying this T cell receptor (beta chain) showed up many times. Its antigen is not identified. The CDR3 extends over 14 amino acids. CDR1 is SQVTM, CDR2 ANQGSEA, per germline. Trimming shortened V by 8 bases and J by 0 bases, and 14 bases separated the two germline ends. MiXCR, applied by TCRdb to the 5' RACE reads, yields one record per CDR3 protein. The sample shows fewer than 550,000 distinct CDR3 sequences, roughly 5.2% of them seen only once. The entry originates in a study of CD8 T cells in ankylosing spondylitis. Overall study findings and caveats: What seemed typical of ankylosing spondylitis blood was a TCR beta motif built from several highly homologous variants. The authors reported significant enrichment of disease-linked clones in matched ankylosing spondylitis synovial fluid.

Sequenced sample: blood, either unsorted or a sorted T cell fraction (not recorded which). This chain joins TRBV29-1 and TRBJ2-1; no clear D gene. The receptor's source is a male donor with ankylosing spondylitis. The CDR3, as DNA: TGCAGCCTTTGCTCGGCTAGCTCCTACAATGAGCAGTTCTTC. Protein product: CSLCSASSYNEQFF.